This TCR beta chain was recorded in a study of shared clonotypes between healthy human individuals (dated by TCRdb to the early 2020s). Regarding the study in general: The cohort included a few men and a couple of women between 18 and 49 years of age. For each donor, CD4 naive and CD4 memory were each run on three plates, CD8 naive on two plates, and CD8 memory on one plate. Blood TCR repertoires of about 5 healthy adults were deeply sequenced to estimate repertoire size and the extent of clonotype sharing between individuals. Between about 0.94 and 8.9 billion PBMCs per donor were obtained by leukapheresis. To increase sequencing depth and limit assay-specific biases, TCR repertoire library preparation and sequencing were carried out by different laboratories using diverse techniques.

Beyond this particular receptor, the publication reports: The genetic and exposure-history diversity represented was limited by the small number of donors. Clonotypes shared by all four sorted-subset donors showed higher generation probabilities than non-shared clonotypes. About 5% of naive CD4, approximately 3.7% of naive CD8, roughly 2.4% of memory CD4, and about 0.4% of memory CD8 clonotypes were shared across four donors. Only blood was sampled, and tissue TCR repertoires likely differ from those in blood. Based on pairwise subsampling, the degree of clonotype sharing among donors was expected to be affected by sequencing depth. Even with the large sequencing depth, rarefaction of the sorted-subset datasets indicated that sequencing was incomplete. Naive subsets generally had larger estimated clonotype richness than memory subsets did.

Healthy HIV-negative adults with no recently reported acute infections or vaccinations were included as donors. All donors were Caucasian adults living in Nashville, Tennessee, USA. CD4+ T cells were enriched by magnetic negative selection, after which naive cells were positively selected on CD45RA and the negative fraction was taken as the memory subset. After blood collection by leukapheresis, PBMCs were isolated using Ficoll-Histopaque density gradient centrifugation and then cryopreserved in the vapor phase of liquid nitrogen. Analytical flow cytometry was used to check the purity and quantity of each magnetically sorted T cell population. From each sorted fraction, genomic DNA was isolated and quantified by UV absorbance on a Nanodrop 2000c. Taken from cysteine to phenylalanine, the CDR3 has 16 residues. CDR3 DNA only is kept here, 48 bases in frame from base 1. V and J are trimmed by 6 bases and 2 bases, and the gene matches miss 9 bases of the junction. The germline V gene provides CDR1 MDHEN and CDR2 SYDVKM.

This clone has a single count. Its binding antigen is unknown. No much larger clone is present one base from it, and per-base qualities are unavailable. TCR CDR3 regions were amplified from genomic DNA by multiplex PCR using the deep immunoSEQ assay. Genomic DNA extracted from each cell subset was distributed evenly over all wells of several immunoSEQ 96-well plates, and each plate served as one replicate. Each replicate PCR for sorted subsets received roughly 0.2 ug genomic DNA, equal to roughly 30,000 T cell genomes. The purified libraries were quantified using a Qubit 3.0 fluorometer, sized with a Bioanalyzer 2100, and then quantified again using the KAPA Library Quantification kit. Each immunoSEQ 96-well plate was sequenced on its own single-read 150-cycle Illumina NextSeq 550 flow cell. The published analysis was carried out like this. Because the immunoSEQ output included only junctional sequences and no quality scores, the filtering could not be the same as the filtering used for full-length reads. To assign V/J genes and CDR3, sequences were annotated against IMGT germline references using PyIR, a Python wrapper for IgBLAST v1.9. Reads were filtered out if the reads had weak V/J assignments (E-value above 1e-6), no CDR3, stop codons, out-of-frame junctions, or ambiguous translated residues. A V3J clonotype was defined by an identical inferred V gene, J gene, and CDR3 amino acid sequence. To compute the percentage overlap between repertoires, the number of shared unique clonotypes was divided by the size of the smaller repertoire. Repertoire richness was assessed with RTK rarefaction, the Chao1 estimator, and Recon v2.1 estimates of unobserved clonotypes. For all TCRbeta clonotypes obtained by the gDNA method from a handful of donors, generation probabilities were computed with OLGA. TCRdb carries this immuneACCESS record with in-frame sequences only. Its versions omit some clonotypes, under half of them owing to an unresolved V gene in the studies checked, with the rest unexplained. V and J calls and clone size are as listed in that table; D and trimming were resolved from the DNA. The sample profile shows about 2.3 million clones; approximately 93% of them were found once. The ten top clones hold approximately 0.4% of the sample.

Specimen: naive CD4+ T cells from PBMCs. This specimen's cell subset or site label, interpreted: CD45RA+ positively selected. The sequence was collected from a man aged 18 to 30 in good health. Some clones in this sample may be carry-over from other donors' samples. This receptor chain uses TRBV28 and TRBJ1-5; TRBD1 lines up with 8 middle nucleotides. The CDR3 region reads CASSHRTGPGNQPQHF. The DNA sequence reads TGTGCCAGCAGCCACCGGACAGGGCCCGGCAATCAGCCCCAGCATTTT.